Reported below is one TCR beta chain. Its specificity is unknown. Only in-frame clones appear in the TCRdb table, and some are missing; sequencing was by immunoSEQ multiplex PCR. The table has about 47,000 clones, 90% to 95% seen once. These data come from a study of graft-versus-host responses after intestinal transplantation. Study-level information: Each recipient received a multivisceral, liver-intestinal, or isolated intestinal graft. All of the recipients had induction that used anti-thymocyte globulin, then tacrolimus and steroids for about 3 years. The study's findings and limits: The authors found GvH clones in recipient marrow, some appearing first in ileum or blood.

Germline values: CDR1 SNHLY, CDR2 FYNNEI. The CDR3 consists of 14 residues. Germline trimming cut 6 bases from V and 7 bases from J; bases unmatched to any gene: 6. The sequenced sample was PBMCs, obtained 750 to 850 days after a first intestinal transplant, on the day of a second. This TCR came from a human patient who received an intestinal transplant, so some T cells may come from the graft donor. The genes are TRBV2 and TRBJ2-2; 9 nucleotides agree with TRBD1. CDR3 region: CASRAGTGNGELFF. Here the CDR3 DNA reads TGTGCCAGCAGGGCTGGGACAGGGAACGGGGAGCTGTTTTTT.